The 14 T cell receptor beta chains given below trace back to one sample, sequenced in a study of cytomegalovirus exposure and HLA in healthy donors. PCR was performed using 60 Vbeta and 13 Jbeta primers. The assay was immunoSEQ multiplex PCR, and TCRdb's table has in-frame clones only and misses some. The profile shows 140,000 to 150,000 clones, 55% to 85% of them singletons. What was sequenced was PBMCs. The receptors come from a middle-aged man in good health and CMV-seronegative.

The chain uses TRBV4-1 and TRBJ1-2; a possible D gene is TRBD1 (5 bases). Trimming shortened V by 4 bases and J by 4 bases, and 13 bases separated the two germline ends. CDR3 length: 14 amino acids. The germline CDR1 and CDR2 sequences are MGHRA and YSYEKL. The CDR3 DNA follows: TGCGCCAGCAGCCCGACAGCAGGAGTCTATGGCTACACCTTC. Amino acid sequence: CASSPTAGVYGYTF.

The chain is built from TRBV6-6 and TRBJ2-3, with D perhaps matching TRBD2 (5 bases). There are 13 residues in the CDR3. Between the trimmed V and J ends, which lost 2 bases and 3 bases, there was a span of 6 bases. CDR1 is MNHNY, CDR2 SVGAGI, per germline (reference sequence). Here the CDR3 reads CASSYRETDTQYF. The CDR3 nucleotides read TGTGCCAGCAGTTACAGGGAGACAGATACGCAGTATTTT.

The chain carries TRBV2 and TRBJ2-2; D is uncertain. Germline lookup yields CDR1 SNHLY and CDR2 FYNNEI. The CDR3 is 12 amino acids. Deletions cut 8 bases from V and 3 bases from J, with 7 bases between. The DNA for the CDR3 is TGTGCCAGCTCCTCCCACACCGGGGAGCTGTTTTTT. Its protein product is CASSSHTGELFF. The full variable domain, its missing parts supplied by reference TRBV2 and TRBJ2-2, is EPEVTQTPSHQVTQMGQEVILRCVPISNHLYFYWYRQILGQKVEFLVSFYNNEISEKSEIFDDQFSVERPDGSNFTLKIRSTKLEDSAMYFCASSSHTGELFFGEGSRLTVL.

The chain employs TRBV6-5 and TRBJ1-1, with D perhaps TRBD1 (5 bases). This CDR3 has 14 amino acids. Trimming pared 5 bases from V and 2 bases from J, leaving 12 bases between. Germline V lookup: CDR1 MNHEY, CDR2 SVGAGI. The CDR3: CASSRGGINTEAFF. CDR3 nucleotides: TGTGCCAGCAGTCGGGGGGGGATAAACACTGAAGCTTTCTTT.

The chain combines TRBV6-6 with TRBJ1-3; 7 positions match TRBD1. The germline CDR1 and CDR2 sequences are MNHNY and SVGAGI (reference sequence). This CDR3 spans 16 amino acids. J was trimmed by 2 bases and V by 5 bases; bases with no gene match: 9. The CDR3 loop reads CASSPYRGVTGNTIYF. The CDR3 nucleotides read TGTGCCAGCAGTCCCTACAGGGGAGTAACTGGAAACACCATATATTTT.

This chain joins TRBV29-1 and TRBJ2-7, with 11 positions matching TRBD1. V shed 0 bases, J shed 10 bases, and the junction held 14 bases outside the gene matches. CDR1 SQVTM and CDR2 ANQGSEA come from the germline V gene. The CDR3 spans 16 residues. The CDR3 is CSVEDGGLDRGRPQYF. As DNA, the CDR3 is TGCAGCGTTGAAGACGGAGGCTTGGACAGGGGGCGCCCCCAGTACTTC.

CDR3 protein: CASGTAATNEKLFF. The DNA for the CDR3 is TGTGCCAGCGGGACTGCAGCAACTAATGAAAAACTGTTTTTT. V gene TRBV28 combines with J gene TRBJ1-4; tentatively, D is TRBD1 (5 bases). Trimming cost V 8 bases and J 0 bases, with 10 bases left between them. This CDR3 comprises 14 residues. Germline CDR1 reads MDHEN; CDR2 reads SYDVKM.

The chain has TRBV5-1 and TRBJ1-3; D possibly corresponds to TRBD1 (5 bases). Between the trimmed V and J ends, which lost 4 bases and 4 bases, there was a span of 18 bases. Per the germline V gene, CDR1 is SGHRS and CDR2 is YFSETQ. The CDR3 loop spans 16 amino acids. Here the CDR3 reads CASSPRGGSSGNTIYF. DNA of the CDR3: TGCGCCAGCAGCCCGCGGGGGGGATCTTCGGGAAACACCATATATTTT.

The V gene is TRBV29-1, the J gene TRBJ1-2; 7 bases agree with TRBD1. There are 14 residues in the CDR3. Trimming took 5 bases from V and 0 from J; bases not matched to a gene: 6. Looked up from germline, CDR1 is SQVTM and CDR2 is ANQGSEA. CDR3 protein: CSVKAGGPNYGYTF. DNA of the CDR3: TGCAGCGTTAAGGCAGGGGGGCCTAACTATGGCTACACCTTC.

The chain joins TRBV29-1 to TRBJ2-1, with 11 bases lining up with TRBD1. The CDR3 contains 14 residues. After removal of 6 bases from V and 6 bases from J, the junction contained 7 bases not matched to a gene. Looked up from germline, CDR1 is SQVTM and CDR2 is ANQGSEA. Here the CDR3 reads CSVPGQGEANEQFF. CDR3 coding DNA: TGCAGCGTGCCGGGACAGGGGGAGGCCAATGAGCAGTTCTTC.

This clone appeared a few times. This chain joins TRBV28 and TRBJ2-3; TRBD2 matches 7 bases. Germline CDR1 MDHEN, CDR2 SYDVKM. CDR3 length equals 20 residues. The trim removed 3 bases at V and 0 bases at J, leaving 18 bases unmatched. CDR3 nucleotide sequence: TGTGCCAGCAGTTTCGGGCGGGAGAGTGTCGGGGGACCTAGCACAGATACGCAGTATTTT. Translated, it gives CASSFGRESVGGPSTDTQYF.

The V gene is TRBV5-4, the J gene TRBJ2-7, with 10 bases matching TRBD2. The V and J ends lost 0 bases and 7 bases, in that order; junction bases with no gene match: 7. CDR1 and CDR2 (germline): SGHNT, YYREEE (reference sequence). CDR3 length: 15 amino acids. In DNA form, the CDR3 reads TGTGCCAGCAGCTTGGCCAGCGGGAGGGCCGGAGAGCAGTACTTC. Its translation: CASSLASGRAGEQYF.

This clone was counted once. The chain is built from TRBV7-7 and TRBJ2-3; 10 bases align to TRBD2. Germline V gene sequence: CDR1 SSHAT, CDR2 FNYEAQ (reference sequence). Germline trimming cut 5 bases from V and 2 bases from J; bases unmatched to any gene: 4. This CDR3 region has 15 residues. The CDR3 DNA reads TGTGCCAGCAGCCCCGGACTAGCGGTCACAGATACGCAGTATTTT. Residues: CASSPGLAVTDTQYF.

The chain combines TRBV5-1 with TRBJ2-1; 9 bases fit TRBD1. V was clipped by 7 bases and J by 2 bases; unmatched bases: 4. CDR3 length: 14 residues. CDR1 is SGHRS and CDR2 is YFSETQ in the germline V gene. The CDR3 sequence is CASAGTGTYNEQFF. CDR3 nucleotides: TGCGCCAGCGCCGGGACAGGGACCTACAATGAGCAGTTCTTC.